The 22 T cell receptor beta chains presented below share a single source sample, sequenced in a study of blood T cell repertoires in COVID-19. Assay: immunoSEQ multiplex PCR; the TCRdb copy retains only in-frame clones and omits some. This repertoire shows about 190,000 clones, about 89% found once; its top ten account for around 7%. The source material was peripheral blood. Receptors were obtained from a man in his forties with acute or convalescent COVID-19.

The rearrangement uses TRBV4-3 and TRBJ2-1, with 9 bases identical to TRBD2. Germline V gene lookup returns CDR1 LGHNA and CDR2 YSLEER. Losses at the gene ends were 2 bases for V and 2 bases for J; bases not matched to a gene: 4. The length of the CDR3 is 16 residues. The CDR3 reads CASSQQAGGTYNEQFF. CDR3 bases: TGCGCCAGCAGCCAACAGGCGGGGGGGACCTACAATGAGCAGTTCTTC.

The rearrangement links TRBV6-5 to TRBJ2-7; 7 bases fit TRBD1. Germline CDR1 and CDR2: MNHEY and SVGAGI. CDR3 length: 15 amino acids. With 2 bases clipped from V and 4 bases from J, the junction kept 8 bases outside the gene matches. CDR3 coding DNA: TGTGCCAGCAGTTACAAGGAGACAGGGCCTTACGAGCAGTACTTC. Translating gives CASSYKETGPYEQYF.

The CDR3 protein is CASSYSGRGSGYTF. CDR3 nucleotide sequence: TGTGCCAGCAGTTACTCGGGCAGGGGCTCTGGCTACACCTTC. The rearrangement uses TRBV6-5 and TRBJ1-2, with TRBD1 as a possible D gene (6 bases). The germline gives CDR1 MNHEY, CDR2 SVGAGI. The CDR3 runs 14 residues. The germline V and J ends were trimmed by 0 bases and 7 bases, with 12 bases remaining between them.

This clone was detected once. J is TRBJ1-1 and V is TRBV29-1, with TRBD1 matching 8 bases. The J segment lost 3 bases and the V segment lost 4 bases, leaving 7 bases of the junction unmatched. Germline V gene lookup returns CDR1 SQVTM and CDR2 ANQGSEA. The CDR3 length is 14 residues. CDR3 loop: CSVVQGVLDTEAFF. The CDR3 DNA reads TGCAGCGTTGTACAGGGGGTTTTGGACACTGAAGCTTTCTTT.

The gene calls are TRBV3-1 (or the pseudogene TRBV3-2) and TRBJ2-2, with D perhaps matching TRBD2 (5 bases). V was cut by 4 bases and J by 6 bases, with 9 bases left in between. The CDR3 totals 13 residues. The germline gives CDR1 LGHDT, CDR2 YNNKEL (reference sequence). CDR3 amino acids: CASSLLGAGELFF. In DNA form, the CDR3 reads TGTGCCAGCAGCCTTCTCGGGGCCGGGGAGCTGTTTTTT.

The chain carries TRBV7-9 and TRBJ2-7, with D perhaps TRBD2 (6 bases). V was shortened by 5 bases and J by 0 bases, with 8 bases between the two germline ends. CDR1 and CDR2 (germline): SEHNR, FQNEAQ (reference sequence). The CDR3 is 13 amino acids. The CDR3, as DNA: TGTGCCAGCAGCCAGGGACTCTCCTACGAGCAGTACTTC. It is translated as CASSQGLSYEQYF.

V is TRBV14 and J is TRBJ1-1; D is uncertain. V was clipped by 2 bases and J by 1 base, with 5 bases between them. Germline CDR1 is SGHDN and CDR2 is FVKESK. This CDR3 is 13 amino acids long. The CDR3 spells CASSQQKNTEAFF. DNA for the CDR3: TGTGCCAGCAGCCAACAGAAGAACACTGAAGCTTTCTTT.

The chain combines TRBV3-1 (or the pseudogene TRBV3-2) with TRBJ1-6; unclear D gene. The V and J ends lost 2 bases and 7 bases respectively, with 3 bases between them. CDR1 and CDR2 from the germline V gene are LGHDT and YNNKEL (reference sequence). This CDR3 region has 12 residues. As DNA, the CDR3 is TGTGCCAGCAGCCAATCAAATTCACCCCTCCACTTT. As protein: CASSQSNSPLHF.

The chain couples TRBV11-3 to TRBJ1-1; TRBD1 might be the D (6 bases). Germline-derived CDR1 and CDR2 are SGHNT and YENEEA. Deletions cut 5 bases from V and 3 bases from J, with 13 bases between. This CDR3 spans 14 amino acids. CDR3: CASSPDRSYTEAFF. CDR3 nucleotides: TGTGCCAGCAGCCCCGACAGGAGCTACACTGAAGCTTTCTTT.

The genes are TRBV5-1 and TRBJ1-2; tentative D call: TRBD1 (5 bases). There are 11 residues in the CDR3. CDR1 and CDR2 (germline): SGHRS, YFSETQ. V lost 5 bases to trimming and J lost 8 bases, with 10 bases between them. CDR3 sequence (DNA): TGCGCCAGCAGGGAGGGACGGGGCTACACCTTC. Its translation is CASREGRGYTF.

The V call is TRBV19, the J call TRBJ1-5; weak D call: TRBD1 (6 bases). The V and J ends lost 2 bases and 4 bases respectively, with 12 bases between them. Germline loops: CDR1 LNHDA, CDR2 SQIVND (reference sequence). The CDR3 consists of 15 residues. CDR3 nucleotides: TGTGCCAGTAGTATAACAGGGATAAATAATCAGCCCCAGCATTTT. It translates to CASSITGINNQPQHF.

DNA for the CDR3: TGTGCCAGCTGGGGGAGGCGAAGTGGCTACACCTTC. It encodes CASWGRRSGYTF. The chain links TRBV28 to TRBJ1-2; maybe TRBD1 (5 bases). This CDR3 is 12 amino acids long. V lost 8 bases, J lost 7 bases, and 14 bases lay in between. Germline assignment: CDR1 MDHEN and CDR2 SYDVKM.

The count of this clone is one. The rearrangement links TRBV2 to TRBJ1-2; 7 bases match TRBD1. Per germline, CDR1 SNHLY and CDR2 FYNNEI. CDR3 length equals 13 residues. V lost 3 bases to trimming and J lost 3 bases; unmatched junction nucleotides: 1. This CDR3 is CASSEGTDYGYTF. Here the CDR3 DNA reads TGTGCCAGCAGTGAGGGGACAGACTATGGCTACACCTTC.

This chain uses TRBV7-2 with TRBJ2-5; TRBD2 matches at 9 bases. This CDR3 has 15 residues. Per the germline V gene, CDR1 is SGHTA and CDR2 is FQGNSA. The junction had 13 bases not matched to a gene; V was cut back by 9 bases and J by 5 bases. Here the CDR3 reads CASSLAGSGEETQYF. CDR3 DNA sequence: TGTGCCAGTAGTCTAGCGGGGTCTGGCGAGGAGACCCAGTACTTC.

The CDR3 sequence: CASSLSGTGATGELFF. In DNA form, the CDR3 reads TGTGCCAGCAGCTTATCCGGGACAGGGGCCACCGGGGAGCTGTTTTTT. J is TRBJ2-2 and V is TRBV7-2; 10 nucleotides line up with TRBD1. Germline assignment: CDR1 SGHTA and CDR2 FQGNSA. The CDR3 extends over 16 amino acids. J lost 4 bases, V lost 2 bases, and 4 bases had no gene match.

In DNA, the CDR3 is TGTGCCAGCAGCCAAGTACGCAGAGAGGACATTCAGTACTTC. Encoded protein: CASSQVRREDIQYF. The chain joins TRBV4-2 to TRBJ2-4; D gene ambiguous. CDR1 is LGHNA, CDR2 YNFKEQ, per germline. V lost 1 base to trimming and J lost 8 bases, with 12 bases between them. The CDR3 totals 14 residues.

J is TRBJ2-2 and V is TRBV2; a possible D gene is TRBD2 (5 bases). V lost 8 bases and J lost 5, with 9 bases in between. The CDR3 is made up of 12 amino acids. Germline CDR1 reads SNHLY; CDR2 reads FYNNEI. The DNA of the CDR3 is TGTGCCAGCCCTTCGGGGACCGGGGAGCTGTTTTTT. It encodes CASPSGTGELFF.

The V gene is TRBV18, the J gene TRBJ2-2; D is unresolved. V was trimmed by 5 bases and J by 8 bases, leaving 12 bases between them. There are 13 residues in the CDR3. Germline assignment: CDR1 KGHSH and CDR2 LQKENI. DNA of the CDR3: TGTGCCAGCTCAGTGGAGCGAACAGGGGAGCTGTTTTTT. Residues: CASSVERTGELFF.

This sequence joins TRBV2 and TRBJ1-4, with a weak D call TRBD1 (6 bases). CDR1 and CDR2 (germline): SNHLY, FYNNEI. This CDR3 has 14 residues. V lost 1 base, J lost 4 bases, and 7 bases lay in between. CDR3 in amino acids: CASSEGTVNEKLFF. The CDR3 coding sequence is TGTGCCAGCAGTGAAGGGACAGTTAATGAAAAACTGTTTTTT. The full variable domain, completed using reference TRBV2 and TRBJ1-4, is EPEVTQTPSHQVTQMGQEVILRCVPISNHLYFYWYRQILGQKVEFLVSFYNNEISEKSEIFDDQFSVERPDGSNFTLKIRSTKLEDSAMYFCASSEGTVNEKLFFGSGTQLSVL.

In this sample, this clone turned up once. The V and J genes are TRBV25-1 and TRBJ2-4; D remains unclear. CDR1 and CDR2 from the germline V gene are MGHDK and SYGVNS. V was trimmed by 3 bases and J by 0 bases, leaving 9 bases between them. This CDR3 has 15 amino acids. CDR3 loop: CASSDELLAKNIQYF. The CDR3 region has the DNA TGTGCCAGCAGTGATGAACTGTTAGCCAAAAACATTCAGTACTTC.

The rearrangement links TRBV5-4 to TRBJ2-7, with TRBD1 matching over 8 bases. The trim removed 4 bases at V and 3 bases at J, leaving 9 bases unmatched. This CDR3 is built from 15 residues. Germline loops: CDR1 SGHNT, CDR2 YYREEE (reference sequence). CDR3 nucleotides: TGTGCCAGCAGCAACGGACAGGGATCCCTCTACGAGCAGTACTTC. This gives the protein CASSNGQGSLYEQYF. The whole variable domain, filled in from reference TRBV5-4 and TRBJ2-7, reads ETGVTQSPTHLIKTRGQQVTLRCSSQSGHNTVSWYQQALGQGPQFIFQYYREEENGRGNFPPRFSGLQFPNYSSELNVNALELDDSALYLCASSNGQGSLYEQYFGPGTRLTVT.

The V call is TRBV25-1, the J call TRBJ1-1; a weak D match, TRBD1 (6 bases). The CDR3 spans 12 residues. Trimming shortened V by 2 bases and J by 7 bases, and 8 bases separated the two germline ends. Germline CDR1 is MGHDK and CDR2 is SYGVNS. CDR3 residues: CASSEQGNEAFF. The DNA for the CDR3 is TGTGCCAGCAGTGAACAGGGGAATGAAGCTTTCTTT.